What follows are 29 T cell receptor beta chains derived from one specimen sequenced in a study of cytomegalovirus exposure and HLA in healthy donors (dated by TCRdb to between 2016 and 2019). To prepare the library, the immunoSEQ multiplex PCR assay was applied. TCRdb mirrors the immuneACCESS table, restricted to in-frame sequences. Some clones are absent from its copies; in checked studies, under half trace to an unresolved V gene, and the reason for the others is unknown. The sample includes about 75,000 clones, with 85% observed a single time. The ten largest clones capture around 3% of the sample. Sequences were obtained from PBMCs. These receptor sequences come from a man aged 25 to 40 in good health and CMV-seronegative.

This sequence joins TRBV7-2 and TRBJ1-5, with TRBD1 as a possible D gene (6 bases). The CDR3 runs 16 residues. The germline V gene encodes CDR1 SGHTA and CDR2 FQGNSA. V gave up 0 bases and J gave up 2 bases, with 11 bases separating them. The CDR3 DNA reads as TGTGCCAGCAGCTTAGCGGCAGGGGCAGGCAATCAGCCCCAGCATTTT. Translated, it gives CASSLAAGAGNQPQHF.

This chain joins TRBV2 and TRBJ2-3; 13 bases fit TRBD2. CDR1 is SNHLY and CDR2 is FYNNEI in the germline V gene. The CDR3 covers 15 residues. V lost 6 bases, J lost 3 bases, and 3 bases stayed unmatched. The CDR3: CASRLGLAGTDTQYF. In DNA, the CDR3 is TGTGCCAGCAGGCTGGGACTAGCGGGAACAGATACGCAGTATTTT.

The chain uses TRBV9 and TRBJ2-3; the match to TRBD1 covers 7 bases. This CDR3 comprises 15 residues. The ends lost 0 bases at V and 5 bases at J; junction bases unmatched: 6. In germline, CDR1 is SGDLS, CDR2 YYNGEE. CDR3 residues: CASSVAGQLLDTQYF. CDR3 in DNA: TGTGCCAGCAGCGTAGCGGGACAGCTATTAGATACGCAGTATTTT.

The chain carries TRBV27 and TRBJ2-7; D is perhaps TRBD1 (5 bases). Germline V gene lookup returns CDR1 MNHEY and CDR2 SMNVEV (reference sequence). CDR3 length equals 15 residues. V was cut by 7 bases and J by 1 base, with 17 bases left in between. CDR3 coding DNA: TGTGCCAGCACCCCCCGGTGGGGCAGTTCCTACGAGCAGTACTTC. It yields the protein CASTPRWGSSYEQYF.

The gene calls are TRBV11-2 and TRBJ2-7; weak D call: TRBD2 (5 bases). V shed 5 bases and J shed 5 bases, with 16 bases lying between them. Germline values: CDR1 SGHAT, CDR2 FQNNGV. The CDR3 totals 14 residues. Here the CDR3 reads CASSTLRGMDEQYV. The CDR3 bases are TGTGCCAGCAGCACACTCCGGGGAATGGACGAGCAGTACGTC.

V is TRBV4-2 and J is TRBJ1-5; D remains unclear. The V gene's germline CDR1 is LGHNA and CDR2 YNFKEQ. Trimming stripped 0 bases from V and 2 bases from J, with 11 bases between. CDR3 size: 16 residues. CDR3 amino acids: CASSQEGVVGNQPQHF. DNA for the CDR3: TGTGCCAGCAGCCAAGAGGGAGTCGTGGGCAATCAGCCCCAGCATTTT.

The rearrangement uses TRBV9 and TRBJ2-7, with TRBD2 matching over 10 bases. This CDR3 is 20 amino acids long. Unmatched junction bases numbered 17, after V lost 0 bases and J lost 2 bases. CDR1 is SGDLS, CDR2 YYNGEE, per germline. As DNA, the CDR3 is TGTGCCAGCAGCGTAGATCTAGCGGGAGTAGTAGGTTTAGGGGCCTACGAGCAGTACGTC. Protein sequence: CASSVDLAGVVGLGAYEQYV.

This rearrangement joins TRBV7-6 to TRBJ2-7; D gene ambiguous. This CDR3 spans 17 amino acids. The V and J ends lost 0 bases and 0 bases respectively, with 15 bases between them. Germline V CDR1 and CDR2: SGHVS, FNYEAQ. CDR3 nucleotide sequence: TGTGCCAGCAGCTTAGCGGTGGTAACAATAAACTCCTACGAGCAGTACTTC. Protein: CASSLAVVTINSYEQYF. Drawing the rest from reference TRBV7-6 and TRBJ2-7, the complete variable domain is GAGVSQSPRYKVTKRGQDVALRCDPISGHVSLYWYRQALGQGPEFLTYFNYEAQQDKSGLPNDRFSAERPEGSISTLTIQRTEQRDSAMYRCASSLAVVTINSYEQYFGPGTRLTVT.

This clone occurred once. The chain has TRBV28 and TRBJ2-5; 7 bases align to TRBD2. V shed 3 bases and J 6 bases; nucleotides not matched to a gene: 7. CDR1 and CDR2 from the germline V gene are MDHEN and SYDVKM. The CDR3 has 14 amino acids. The CDR3 here is CASSLGGHEQTQYF. Here the CDR3 DNA reads TGTGCCAGCAGTTTGGGAGGGCACGAACAGACCCAGTACTTC.

The chain carries TRBV6-1 and TRBJ2-7; D might be TRBD1 (5 bases). This CDR3 comprises 12 residues. Germline loops: CDR1 MNHNS, CDR2 SASEGT. Trimming took 5 bases from V and 13 from J, leaving 18 bases between them. CDR3 DNA sequence: TGTGCCAGCAGTTCCCGACAGCTTCTCCTATACTTC. It encodes CASSSRQLLLYF.

The V and J genes are TRBV10-1 and TRBJ2-1; tentative D call: TRBD1 (6 bases). Germline V CDR1 and CDR2: WNHNN, SYGVQD (reference sequence). This CDR3 contains 14 residues. V lost 10 bases to trimming and J lost 12 bases, with 25 bases between them. The CDR3 DNA is TGCGCCACCTTAAACAGGGTAAACAGGGTAGGGCAGTTCTTC. Translated, it gives CATLNRVNRVGQFF.

Here the CDR3 reads CASQFGNQPQHF. Written as DNA, the CDR3 is TGTGCCAGCCAGTTCGGCAATCAGCCCCAGCATTTT. This sequence joins TRBV2 and TRBJ1-5; no clear D. Germline CDR1 is SNHLY and CDR2 is FYNNEI. V lost 8 bases to trimming and J lost 2 bases, with 7 bases between them. The CDR3 is 12 residues long.

V usage is TRBV9 and J usage is TRBJ2-3; TRBD2 matches at 7 bases. Germline CDR1 and CDR2: SGDLS and YYNGEE. J gave up 4 bases and V 4 bases, and 18 bases lay outside the gene matches. CDR3 size: 18 residues. CDR3 protein: CASSPFTLRRESPDTQYF. DNA for the CDR3: TGTGCCAGCAGCCCCTTCACATTGAGGCGGGAGAGCCCAGATACGCAGTATTTT.

The chain joins TRBV15 to TRBJ1-6; TRBD1 agrees at 7 bases. V gave up 1 base and J gave up 6 bases; unmatched junction bases: 6. The CDR3 sequence is 16 residues long. Germline CDR1 is LNHNV and CDR2 is YYDKDF (reference sequence). The CDR3 DNA is TGTGCCACCAGCAGAGGCCCTACAGGGGCTAATTCACCCCTCCACTTT. It codes for CATSRGPTGANSPLHF.

This chain links TRBV27 with TRBJ2-5; D unresolved. CDR1 and CDR2 (germline): MNHEY, SMNVEV (reference sequence). CDR3 length equals 16 residues. V was clipped by 2 bases and J by 4 bases, with 17 bases between them. CDR3 coding DNA: TGTGCCAGCAGTTTAATGTGGGCCTCGGTAAGAGAGACCCAGTACTTC. This encodes CASSLMWASVRETQYF.

This rearrangement joins TRBV5-1 to TRBJ2-2, with D tentatively TRBD2 (6 bases). The germline gives CDR1 SGHRS, CDR2 YFSETQ. The CDR3 is 14 residues long. The V and J ends lost 0 bases and 6 bases respectively, with 9 bases between them. The CDR3 here is CASSLAGTPGELFF. CDR3 bases: TGCGCCAGCAGCTTGGCAGGGACTCCCGGGGAGCTGTTTTTT.

The CDR3 spells CASSLGLAAVGNEQFF. In nucleotides, the CDR3 is TGTGCCAGCAGCTTGGGGCTAGCGGCCGTTGGGAATGAGCAGTTCTTC. V is TRBV5-4 and J is TRBJ2-1, with 7 nucleotides matching TRBD2. Germline trimming cut 0 bases from V and 7 bases from J; bases unmatched to any gene: 10. CDR1 SGHNT and CDR2 YYREEE come from the germline V gene (reference sequence). The CDR3 runs 16 residues. Supplemented by reference TRBV5-4 and TRBJ2-1, the full variable domain reads ETGVTQSPTHLIKTRGQQVTLRCSSQSGHNTVSWYQQALGQGPQFIFQYYREEENGRGNFPPRFSGLQFPNYSSELNVNALELDDSALYLCASSLGLAAVGNEQFFGPGTRLTVL.

The rearrangement links TRBV4-1 to TRBJ2-2; TRBD2 aligns across 9 bases. In germline, CDR1 is MGHRA, CDR2 YSYEKL. The CDR3 sequence is 18 residues long. Trimming took 2 bases from V and 2 from J; bases not matched to a gene: 9. In DNA form, the CDR3 reads TGCGCCAGCAGCCAAAGTCCTTTCGGGACTAGCAACACCGGGGAGCTGTTTTTT. Encoded protein: CASSQSPFGTSNTGELFF.

V is TRBV7-2 and J is TRBJ2-2; D gene unclear. Trimming stripped 3 bases from V and 6 bases from J, with 8 bases between. The CDR3 extends over 13 amino acids. Germline values: CDR1 SGHTA, CDR2 FQGNSA. CDR3 in DNA: TGTGCCAGCAGCTTTATGGGCGCCGGGGAGCTGTTTTTT. This encodes CASSFMGAGELFF. Full variable domain (outside the CDR3, taken from reference TRBV7-2 and TRBJ2-2): GAGVSQSPSNKVTEKGKDVELRCDPISGHTALYWYRQSLGQGLEFLIYFQGNSAPDKSGLPSDRFSAERTGGSVSTLTIQRTQQEDSAVYLCASSFMGAGELFFGEGSRLTVL.

This chain connects TRBV5-1 to TRBJ2-5; possibly TRBD1 for D (5 bases). V gave up 4 bases and J gave up 5 bases, with 9 bases separating them. The CDR3 runs to 12 residues. Germline CDR1 reads SGHRS; CDR2 reads YFSETQ. In DNA form, the CDR3 reads TGCGCCAGCAGCCCCCAGGGTGAGACCCAGTACTTC. This sequence encodes CASSPQGETQYF.

CDR3 bases: TGTGCCAGCAGTGGGACAGGGGGCAACGATACGCAGTATTTT. Translating gives CASSGTGGNDTQYF. The chain uses TRBV2 and TRBJ2-3, with 11 bases lining up with TRBD1. The V and J ends lost 4 bases and 6 bases, in that order; junction bases with no gene match: 3. This CDR3 is 14 amino acids long. Germline V gives CDR1 SNHLY, CDR2 FYNNEI. Looking up the rest from reference TRBV2 and TRBJ2-3 gives the full variable domain: EPEVTQTPSHQVTQMGQEVILRCVPISNHLYFYWYRQILGQKVEFLVSFYNNEISEKSEIFDDQFSVERPDGSNFTLKIRSTKLEDSAMYFCASSGTGGNDTQYFGPGTRLTVL.

This clone was picked up a small number of times. The chain couples TRBV25-1 to TRBJ1-2; maybe TRBD1 (5 bases). Germline V gene lookup returns CDR1 MGHDK and CDR2 SYGVNS. The V and J ends lost 7 bases and 5 bases respectively, with 11 bases between them. The CDR3 is 12 residues long. The DNA of the CDR3 is TGTGCCAGCATGCGGGGCTATTATGGCTACACCTTC. This gives the protein CASMRGYYGYTF.

The chain couples TRBV27 to TRBJ2-6; D uncertain. CDR1 MNHEY and CDR2 SMNVEV come from the germline V gene (reference sequence). Trimming cost V 6 bases and J 0 bases, with 6 bases left between them. The CDR3 has 14 residues. The CDR3 sequence is CASSGTSGANVLTF. The CDR3 coding sequence is TGTGCCAGCAGCGGTACCTCTGGGGCCAACGTCCTGACTTTC.

The chain links TRBV27 to TRBJ2-3, with 12 nucleotides matching TRBD2. Germline assignment: CDR1 MNHEY and CDR2 SMNVEV (reference sequence). V lost 3 bases and J lost 1; bases outside the gene matches: 5. This CDR3 has 17 residues. The DNA of the CDR3 is TGTGCCAGCAGTTTGCTAGCGGGGGGGACGGGCACAGATACGCAGTATTTT. Translated: CASSLLAGGTGTDTQYF.

The sample holds one count of this clone. The gene calls are TRBV28 and TRBJ1-4; D not certain. CDR1 is MDHEN and CDR2 is SYDVKM in the germline V gene. This CDR3 contains 12 residues. The germline V and J ends were trimmed by 3 bases and 8 bases, with 7 bases remaining between them. The CDR3 loop is CASSFGREKLFF. The CDR3 nucleotides read TGTGCCAGCAGTTTTGGCAGGGAAAAACTGTTTTTT.

The chain employs TRBV5-1 and TRBJ2-1; 8 positions agree with TRBD2. Germline V CDR1 and CDR2: SGHRS, YFSETQ. The J segment lost 4 bases and the V segment lost 0 bases, leaving 6 bases of the junction unmatched. There are 16 residues in the CDR3. DNA for the CDR3: TGCGCCAGCAGCTTGGAGGCTAGCGGGCCTTACAATGAGCAGTTCTTC. Amino acids: CASSLEASGPYNEQFF. Full variable domain (remainder filled in from reference TRBV5-1 and TRBJ2-1): KAGVTQTPRYLIKTRGQQVTLSCSPISGHRSVSWYQQTPGQGLQFLFEYFSETQRNKGNFPGRFSGRQFSNSRSEMNVSTLELGDSALYLCASSLEASGPYNEQFFGPGTRLTVL.

The J gene is TRBJ1-2, the V gene TRBV7-2, with TRBD1 matching 8 bases. This CDR3 has 15 residues. Germline CDR1 is SGHTA and CDR2 is FQGNSA. Germline trimming cut 1 base from V and 4 bases from J; bases unmatched to any gene: 5. The CDR3 nucleotides are TGTGCCAGCAGCTTAGGGACAGGGCGGGTCTATGGCTACACCTTC. The encoded protein is CASSLGTGRVYGYTF.

J is TRBJ1-2 and V is TRBV4-2, with D possibly matching TRBD1 (5 bases). The CDR3 runs 15 residues. The V end lost 0 bases, the J end lost 6 bases, and 14 bases lay between the germline ends. Germline V gives CDR1 LGHNA, CDR2 YNFKEQ. CDR3 sequence reads: CASSQEQLGLDGYTF. The DNA of the CDR3 is TGTGCCAGCAGCCAAGAGCAGTTGGGGCTTGATGGCTACACCTTC.

The J gene is TRBJ1-1, the V gene TRBV20-1; unclear D gene. Germline V lookup: CDR1 DFQATT, CDR2 SNEGSKA (reference sequence). CDR3 size: 11 residues. V dropped 7 bases and J dropped 2 bases, with 8 bases sitting between them. As DNA, the CDR3 is TGCAGTGGCATAGAAAACACTGAAGCTTTCTTT. It specifies CSGIENTEAFF.